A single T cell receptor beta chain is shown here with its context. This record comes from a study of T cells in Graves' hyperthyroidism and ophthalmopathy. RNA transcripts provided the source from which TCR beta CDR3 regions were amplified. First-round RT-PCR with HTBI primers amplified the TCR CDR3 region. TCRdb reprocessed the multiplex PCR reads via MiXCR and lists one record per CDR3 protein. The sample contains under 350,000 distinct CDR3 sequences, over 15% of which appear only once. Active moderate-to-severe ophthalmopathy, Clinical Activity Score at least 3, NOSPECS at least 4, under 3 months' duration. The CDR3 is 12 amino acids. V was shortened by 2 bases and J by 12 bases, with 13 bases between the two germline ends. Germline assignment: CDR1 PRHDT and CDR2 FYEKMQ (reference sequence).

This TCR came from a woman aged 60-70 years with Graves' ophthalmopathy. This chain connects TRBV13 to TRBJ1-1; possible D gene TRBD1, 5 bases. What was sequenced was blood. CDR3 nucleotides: TGTGCCAGCAGCTTACGGGGCCTCTGGACTTTCTTT. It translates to CASSLRGLWTFF.